Following are 13 T cell receptor beta chains from one sample sequenced in a study of T cell responses to AZD1222 COVID-19 vaccine. The method was immunoSEQ multiplex PCR; TCRdb's version includes in-frame clones alone and lacks a portion of them. This repertoire shows tens of thousands of clones, roughly 82% found once; its top ten account for approximately 5.4%. The sample was peripheral blood, taken on day 0 of AZD1222 vaccination. These receptors were taken from an adult in good health.

This clone was detected a few times. Here the CDR3 reads CASSYRDRGYEQYF. The CDR3 DNA reads as TGTGCCAGCAGTTACCGGGACAGGGGTTACGAGCAGTACTTC. The chain is built from TRBV6-5 and TRBJ2-7; TRBD1 aligns across 10 bases. The CDR3 sequence is 14 residues long. The V gene's germline CDR1 is MNHEY and CDR2 SVGAGI. V shed 2 bases and J 4 bases; nucleotides not matched to a gene: 2.

This sequence joins TRBV11-3 and TRBJ2-7; D is possibly TRBD1 (6 bases). Germline V CDR1 and CDR2: SGHNT, YENEEA. The CDR3 has 18 residues. The V gene lost 5 bases and the J gene lost 2 bases, with 25 bases spanning the gap. CDR3 bases: TGTGCCAGCAGCCCCCAGGGGTACGGCTTACTGAGGACCTACGAGCAGTACTTC. This encodes CASSPQGYGLLRTYEQYF.

The gene calls are TRBV4-2 and TRBJ2-2; 13 bases agree with TRBD2. Germline V gene sequence: CDR1 LGHNA, CDR2 YNFKEQ. With 2 bases clipped from V and 6 bases from J, the junction kept 0 bases outside the gene matches. This CDR3 contains 15 residues. The CDR3 DNA reads TGTGCCAGCAGCCAAACTAGCGGGGGGGCCGGGGAGCTGTTTTTT. It yields the protein CASSQTSGGAGELFF.

CDR3 nucleotide sequence: TGTGCCAGCAGTCTAATCCGGGACAATCATCAGCCCCAGCATTTT. Protein: CASSLIRDNHQPQHF. The chain uses TRBV27 and TRBJ1-5, with D perhaps matching TRBD1 (6 bases). CDR1 and CDR2 from the germline V gene are MNHEY and SMNVEV (reference sequence). The CDR3 runs 15 residues. Trimming removed 5 bases from V and 5 bases from J, with 16 bases in between.

V gene TRBV27 combines with J gene TRBJ2-2, with TRBD2 matching 12 bases. Losses at the gene ends were 7 bases for V and 6 bases for J; bases not matched to a gene: 6. This CDR3 has 15 residues. CDR1 MNHEY and CDR2 SMNVEV come from the germline V gene (reference sequence). This CDR3 is CASMPSGGASGELFF. In DNA, the CDR3 is TGTGCCAGCATGCCTAGCGGGGGGGCCTCCGGGGAGCTGTTTTTT.

The rearrangement joins TRBV11-2 to TRBJ2-3; no firm D call. The V gene lost 4 bases and the J gene lost 6 bases, with 11 bases spanning the gap. From germline, CDR1 is SGHAT and CDR2 FQNNGV. The CDR3 has 13 amino acids. The CDR3 coding sequence is TGTGCCAGCAGCTCGAACCCGCGGGATACGCAGTATTTT. It specifies CASSSNPRDTQYF.

This sequence joins TRBV18 and TRBJ1-4; the D gene is possibly TRBD1 (5 bases). Trimming stripped 3 bases from V and 10 bases from J, with 18 bases between. The CDR3 is 15 residues long. Germline V gene lookup returns CDR1 KGHSH and CDR2 LQKENI. CDR3 residues: CASSPTTTSGGKLFF. The CDR3 nucleotides are TGTGCCAGCTCACCGACTACGACATCGGGGGGAAAACTGTTTTTT.

The rearrangement uses TRBV5-5 and TRBJ1-6; D possibly corresponds to TRBD1 (6 bases). The V gene's germline CDR1 is SGHKS and CDR2 YYEKEE (reference sequence). The CDR3 sequence is 15 residues long. Trimming pared 4 bases from V and 6 bases from J, leaving 14 bases between. This CDR3 reads CASSPRQGINSPLHF. The DNA of the CDR3 is TGTGCCAGCAGCCCCCGGCAGGGGATTAATTCACCCCTCCACTTT.

The chain has TRBV5-1 and TRBJ2-2, with D possibly matching TRBD2 (5 bases). Germline CDR1 SGHRS, CDR2 YFSETQ. The CDR3 totals 14 residues. V was shortened by 6 bases and J by 8 bases, with 17 bases between the two germline ends. The CDR3 sequence: CASTLFGITGELFF. The CDR3 coding sequence is TGCGCCAGCACCCTTTTCGGGATCACGGGGGAGCTGTTTTTT. Looking up the rest from reference TRBV5-1 and TRBJ2-2 gives the full variable domain: KAGVTQTPRYLIKTRGQQVTLSCSPISGHRSVSWYQQTPGQGLQFLFEYFSETQRNKGNFPGRFSGRQFSNSRSEMNVSTLELGDSALYLCASTLFGITGELFFGEGSRLTVL.

The chain joins TRBV11-2 to TRBJ1-1, with 9 positions matching TRBD1. CDR1 and CDR2 (germline): SGHAT, FQNNGV. CDR3 length equals 15 residues. Unmatched junction bases numbered 5, after V lost 6 bases and J lost 0 bases. Here the CDR3 DNA reads TGTGCCAGCAGGCATACAGGGGGCATGAACACTGAAGCTTTCTTT. This codes for CASRHTGGMNTEAFF.

J is TRBJ2-3 and V is TRBV2; perhaps TRBD2 as D (5 bases). V lost 5 bases and J 0 bases, leaving 12 bases between the germline ends. Germline CDR1 is SNHLY and CDR2 is FYNNEI. This CDR3 is built from 15 residues. CDR3 coding DNA: TGTGCCAGCAGTAGCGTCGGGGTTAGCACAGATACGCAGTATTTT. Amino acids: CASSSVGVSTDTQYF.

The chain combines TRBV7-3 with TRBJ2-6, with D perhaps matching TRBD1 or TRBD2 (7 bases each). The V end was cut by 5 bases, the J end by 2 bases, with 13 bases between. This CDR3 comprises 16 residues. Germline V gene sequence: CDR1 SGHTA, CDR2 FQGTGA. CDR3 loop: CASSPQGGAGANVLTF. The CDR3, as DNA: TGTGCCAGCAGCCCTCAGGGGGGGGCTGGGGCCAACGTCCTGACTTTC.

The chain is built from TRBV15 and TRBJ1-2; D unclear. V was pared by 5 bases and J by 4 bases, with 17 bases between. Germline CDR1 reads LNHNV; CDR2 reads YYDKDF (reference sequence). The CDR3 is 15 amino acids. The CDR3 reads CATSGTQHLIYGYTF. CDR3 nucleotides: TGTGCCACCAGCGGTACACAGCATTTAATCTATGGCTACACCTTC.